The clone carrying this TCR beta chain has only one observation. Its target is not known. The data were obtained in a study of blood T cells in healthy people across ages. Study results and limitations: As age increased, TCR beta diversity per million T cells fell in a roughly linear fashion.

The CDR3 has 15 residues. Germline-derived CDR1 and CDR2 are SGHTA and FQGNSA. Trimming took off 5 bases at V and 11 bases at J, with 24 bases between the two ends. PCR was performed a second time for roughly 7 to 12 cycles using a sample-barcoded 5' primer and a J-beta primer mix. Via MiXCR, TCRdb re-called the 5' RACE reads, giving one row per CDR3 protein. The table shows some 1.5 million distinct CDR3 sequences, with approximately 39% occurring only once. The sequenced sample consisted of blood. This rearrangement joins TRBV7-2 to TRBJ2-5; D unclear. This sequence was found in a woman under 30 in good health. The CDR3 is CASSPNGFRMNEQYF. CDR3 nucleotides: TGTGCCAGCAGCCCCAATGGGTTTAGGATGAATGAGCAGTACTTC.